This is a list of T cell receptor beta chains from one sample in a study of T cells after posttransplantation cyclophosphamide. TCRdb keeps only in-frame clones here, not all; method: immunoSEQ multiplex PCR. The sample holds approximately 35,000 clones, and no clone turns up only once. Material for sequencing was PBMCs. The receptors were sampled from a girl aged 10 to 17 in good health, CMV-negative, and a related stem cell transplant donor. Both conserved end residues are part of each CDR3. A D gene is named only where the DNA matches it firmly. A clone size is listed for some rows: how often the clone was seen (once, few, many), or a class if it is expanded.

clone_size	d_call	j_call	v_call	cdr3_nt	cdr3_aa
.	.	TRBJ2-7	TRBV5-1	TGCGCCAGCAGCCCGGACTACCGACCCTACGAGCAGTACTTC	CASSPDYRPYEQYF
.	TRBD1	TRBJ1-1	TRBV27	TGTGCCAGCAAACTACAGGGGGCGAACACTGAAGCTTTCTTT	CASKLQGANTEAFF
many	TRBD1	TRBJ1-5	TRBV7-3	TGTGCCAGCAGCCCATACAGGGGGCGCGGGGATCAGCCCCAGCATTTT	CASSPYRGRGDQPQHF
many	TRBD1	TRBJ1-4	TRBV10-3	TGTGCCATCAGCCAACAGGGGGCGGAAGGTGAAAAACTGTTTTTT	CAISQQGAEGEKLFF
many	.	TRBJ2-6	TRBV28	TGTGCCAGCAGAAAGTGGGGCGGGGCCAACGTCCTGACTTTC	CASRKWGGANVLTF
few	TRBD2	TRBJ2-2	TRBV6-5	TGTGCCAGCTGCAGCGGGAGGGTGGGCACCGGGGAGCTGTTTTTT	CASCSGRVGTGELFF
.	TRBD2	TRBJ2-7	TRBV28	TGTGCCAGCAGTGAACTAGCGCGAGAGCAGTACTTC	CASSELAREQYF
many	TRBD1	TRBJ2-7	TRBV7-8	TGTGCCAGCTCCCCGTCAGGACAGGCCTCCTACGAGCAGTACTTC	CASSPSGQASYEQYF
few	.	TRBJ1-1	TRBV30	TGTGCCTTGGGACTTTCGAACACTGAAGCTTTCTTT	CALGLSNTEAFF
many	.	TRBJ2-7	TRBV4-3	TGCGCCAGCAGCCAGTTGTCCGGGACTCAGACCTACGAGCAGTACTTC	CASSQLSGTQTYEQYF
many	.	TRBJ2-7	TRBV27	TGTGCCAGCGCGTCTTCTCCAATTAGTTTTGAGCAGTACTTC	CASASSPISFEQYF
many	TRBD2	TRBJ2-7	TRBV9	TGTGCCAGCAGCGCCGCCGGGACTAGCCTGAGATACGAGCAGTACTTC	CASSAAGTSLRYEQYF
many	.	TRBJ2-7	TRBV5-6	TGTGCCAGCAGCTTTTGGCAGGACTACGAGCAGTACTTC	CASSFWQDYEQYF
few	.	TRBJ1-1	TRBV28	TGTGCCAGCAGTCCCCCCGGGAGGGGCACTGAAGCTTTCTTT	CASSPPGRGTEAFF
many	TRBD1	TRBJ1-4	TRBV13	TGTGCCAGCAGCCTTGGACAGGGACTTACTAATGAAAAACTGTTTTTT	CASSLGQGLTNEKLFF
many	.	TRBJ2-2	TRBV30	TGTGCCTGGAGTCCCGACACCGGGGAGCTGTTTTTT	CAWSPDTGELFF
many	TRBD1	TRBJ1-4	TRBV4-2	TGTGCCAGCAGCCAAGGGTGGACAGGGATTGAAAAACTGTTTTTT	CASSQGWTGIEKLFF
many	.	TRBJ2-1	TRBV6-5	TGTGCCAGCAGCAGGGGACCCTCCTACAATGAGCAGTTCTTC	CASSRGPSYNEQFF
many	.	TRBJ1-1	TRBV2	TGTGCCAGCAGACGGCCCGGGGGGAACACTGAAGCTTTCTTT	CASRRPGGNTEAFF
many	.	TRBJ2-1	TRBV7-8	TGTGCCAGCGTACGAAACGGAGGAAAGCAGTTCTTC	CASVRNGGKQFF
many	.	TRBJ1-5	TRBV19	TGTGCCAGTAGTATAGGGGGGCGCCCCCAGCCCCAGCATTTT	CASSIGGRPQPQHF
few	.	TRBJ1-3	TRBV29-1	TGCAGCGTTGGAGGGGGGGAAGCTGGAAACACCATATATTTT	CSVGGGEAGNTIYF